This T cell receptor beta chain derives from a study of CD8 T cells in ankylosing spondylitis. This clonotype appeared many times. Germline assignment: CDR1 SGHTA and CDR2 FQGNSA. The CDR3 length is 13 residues. The junction had 2 bases not matched to a gene; V was cut back by 5 bases and J by 6 bases. TCRdb called the 5' RACE reads again in MiXCR, with one record for every CDR3 protein. Here the sample spans 250,000 to 400,000 distinct CDR3 sequences, 11% being singletons. This rearrangement joins TRBV7-2 to TRBJ2-1; 9 nucleotides match TRBD2. Sequenced: blood, either unsorted or a sorted T cell fraction (not recorded which). This sequence was found in a female donor with ankylosing spondylitis or in good health (not recorded which). CDR3 loop: CASSGLAFNEQFF. In nucleotides, the CDR3 is TGTGCCAGCAGCGGACTAGCGTTCAATGAGCAGTTCTTC. The full variable domain, completed using reference TRBV7-2 and TRBJ2-1, is GAGVSQSPSNKVTEKGKDVELRCDPISGHTALYWYRQSLGQGLEFLIYFQGNSAPDKSGLPSDRFSAERTGGSVSTLTIQRTQQEDSAVYLCASSGLAFNEQFFGPGTRLTVL.